This TCR beta chain was profiled in a study of T cells in Graves' hyperthyroidism and ophthalmopathy. Study results and caveats: Ophthalmopathy onset followed model prediction by a median approximately 6.2 months.

Uncontrolled infection, other autoimmune disease, pregnancy or lactation disqualified patients from enrolment. Researchers amplified the TCR beta CDR3 regions from RNA transcripts. The study used the HTBI primer set for a first-round RT-PCR of the TCR CDR3. MiXCR was run by TCRdb on the multiplex PCR reads, yielding one entry per CDR3 protein. The data hold about 700,000 distinct CDR3 sequences, with less than 45% observed a single time. Germline CDR1 and CDR2: SGHVS and FNYEAQ. The CDR3 spans 12 residues. Details on this clonotype: No antigen is known for it. A junction boundary mismatches the germline segment, possibly from a read error.

The sample taken for sequencing was peripheral blood or thyroid tissue (not recorded which). V usage is TRBV7-6 and J usage is TRBJ2-7; unclear D gene. The sequence was obtained from an adult man with Graves' disease, either hyperthyroidism or ophthalmopathy (not recorded which). CDR3 DNA sequence: TGTTCCAGCAGCCGTGCAGCCTACGAGCAGTACTTC. This translates into CSSSRAAYEQYF.